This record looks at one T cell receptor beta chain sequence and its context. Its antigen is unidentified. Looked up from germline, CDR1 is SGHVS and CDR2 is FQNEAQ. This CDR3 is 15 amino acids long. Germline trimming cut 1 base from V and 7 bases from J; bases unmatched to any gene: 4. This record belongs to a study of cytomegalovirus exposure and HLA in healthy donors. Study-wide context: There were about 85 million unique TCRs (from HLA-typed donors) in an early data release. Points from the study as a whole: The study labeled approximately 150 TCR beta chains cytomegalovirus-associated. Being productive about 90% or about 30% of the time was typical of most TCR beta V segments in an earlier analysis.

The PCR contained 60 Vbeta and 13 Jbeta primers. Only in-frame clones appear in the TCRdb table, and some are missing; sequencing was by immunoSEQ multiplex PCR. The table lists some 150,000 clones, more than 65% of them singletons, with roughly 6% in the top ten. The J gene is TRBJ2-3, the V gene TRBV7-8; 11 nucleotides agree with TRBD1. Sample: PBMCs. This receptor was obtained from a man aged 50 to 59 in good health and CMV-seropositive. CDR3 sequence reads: CASSLGTGGSNTQYF. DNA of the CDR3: TGTGCCAGCAGCTTAGGGACAGGGGGCAGTAATACGCAGTATTTT.